These T cell receptor beta chains were read from a single sample in a study of CD8+CD57+ T cells in acquired aplastic anemia. TCRdb independently ran MiXCR on the reads; one entry per CDR3 protein. The table has some 220,000 distinct CDR3 sequences, 30% to 40% seen once. Sequenced material: sorted CD4+, CD8+, or CD8+CD57+ T cells (not recorded which) from PBMCs. The receptors come from a human donor in good health, serving as a control. CDR3s include the opening cysteine and the closing phenylalanine or tryptophan. D genes are given only for firm matches. For some rows the clone size is stated as once, few or many, or as a class when expanded; others skip it.

V	D	J	size	CDR3	DNA
TRBV19	.	TRBJ2-1	many	CASSDLRPSSYNEQFF	TGTGCCAGTAGCGATTTGCGGCCCTCCTCCTACAATGAGCAGTTCTTC
TRBV10-3	.	TRBJ2-2	many	CAISTRGPANTGELFF	TGTGCCATCAGCACAAGGGGTCCCGCTAACACCGGGGAGCTGTTTTTT
TRBV2	TRBD1	TRBJ1-2	.	CASSRQGEGYGYAF	TGTGCCAGCAGCCGACAGGGGGAAGGCTATGGCTACGCCTTC
TRBV27	.	TRBJ2-1	.	CASSPTGTQTYNEQFF	TGTGCCAGCAGTCCCACCGGGACTCAGACCTACAATGAGCAGTTCTTC
TRBV29-1	.	TRBJ2-1	.	CSVDQGGPGVQFF	TGCAGCGTTGATCAGGGCGGTCCGGGGGTTCAGTTCTTC
TRBV11-1	.	TRBJ2-3	many	CASSSLDRRADTQYF	TGTGCCAGCAGCTCCCTGGACAGGAGGGCAGATACGCAGTATTTT
TRBV19	.	TRBJ1-2	.	CASSIDLMTGNYGYTF	TGTGCCAGTAGTATAGATCTAATGACAGGCAACTATGGCTACACCTTC
TRBV5-4	TRBD2	TRBJ2-7	many	CASSLEGLAGADEQYF	TGTGCCAGCAGCTTGGAGGGACTAGCGGGAGCAGACGAGCAGTACTTC
TRBV7-3	TRBD2	TRBJ2-3	.	CASSHGTSGTDTQYF	TGCGCCAGCAGCCACGGGACTAGCGGCACAGATACGCAGTATTTT
TRBV10-3	.	TRBJ1-5	many	CAIGGGADLNQPQHF	TGTGCCATCGGGGGGGGGGCAGATTTAAATCAGCCCCAGCATTTT
TRBV11-2	TRBD1	TRBJ2-1	few	CASRQTTGQGFYEQFF	TGTGCCAGCAGACAAACTACGGGACAGGGTTTCTATGAGCAGTTCTTC
TRBV30	.	TRBJ1-5	few	CAWSVLPLQPQHF	TGTGCCTGGAGTGTATTACCTCTTCAGCCCCAGCATTTT
TRBV2	.	TRBJ1-2	many	CASSNRDANPLF	TGTGCCAGCAGCAACCGGGACGCCAACCCCCTCTTC
TRBV12-3/TRBV12-4	.	TRBJ2-1	few	CASSPNMGAYNEQFF	TGTGCCAGCAGTCCTAATATGGGAGCCTACAATGAGCAGTTCTTC
TRBV9	.	TRBJ1-1	many	CASGSGYLRNTEAFF	TGTGCCAGCGGATCAGGTTACTTGAGGAACACTGAAGCTTTCTTT
TRBV25-1	TRBD2	TRBJ2-7	many	CASSTSASGGYEQYF	TGTGCCAGCAGTACATCCGCTAGCGGGGGTTACGAGCAGTACTTC
TRBV14	TRBD1	TRBJ2-7	many	CASSHLGQGAYEQYF	TGTGCCAGCAGCCACCTCGGCCAGGGGGCCTACGAGCAGTACTTC
TRBV2	TRBD1	TRBJ1-6	.	CASSGQGASGSPLHF	TGTGCCAGCAGTGGACAGGGGGCGTCAGGTTCACCCCTCCACTTT
TRBV11-2	.	TRBJ2-6	few	CASSRVSLAGSGANVLTF	TGTGCCAGCAGCCGGGTTTCGTTGGCAGGCTCTGGGGCCAACGTCCTGACTTTC
TRBV6-5	.	TRBJ2-5	few	CASSSQEQETQYF	TGTGCCAGCAGTTCACAGGAACAAGAGACCCAGTACTTC
TRBV19	TRBD1	TRBJ1-6	many	CASSTGQGDSPLHF	TGTGCCAGTAGTACAGGACAGGGGGATTCACCCCTCCACTTT
TRBV7-2	.	TRBJ1-1	many	CASSLDSGGYTEAFF	TGTGCCAGCAGCTTAGATTCGGGCGGTTACACTGAAGCTTTCTTT
TRBV7-9	.	TRBJ2-1	many	CASSFRNNEQFF	TGTGCCAGCAGCTTCCGTAACAATGAGCAGTTCTTC
TRBV11-2	TRBD2	TRBJ2-7	many	CASSLVSGSGYEQYF	TGTGCCAGCAGCTTAGTTAGCGGGAGTGGTTACGAGCAGTACTTC
TRBV7-8	TRBD2	TRBJ2-5	many	CASSFAGGLGETQYF	TGTGCCAGCAGCTTCGCGGGAGGGCTTGGAGAGACCCAGTACTTC
TRBV18	TRBD2	TRBJ2-7	few	CASSPGGGSEQYF	TGTGCCAGCTCACCAGGGGGGGGAAGTGAGCAGTACTTC
TRBV12-3/TRBV12-4	TRBD1	TRBJ1-4	few	CASITDRVSEKLFF	TGTGCCAGCATCACGGACAGGGTTAGTGAAAAACTGTTTTTT
TRBV5-8	.	TRBJ2-2	.	CASRNGQPNTGELFF	TGTGCCAGCAGGAACGGGCAGCCGAACACCGGGGAGCTATTTTTT
TRBV5-1	.	TRBJ1-1	.	CASSLEALGTEAFF	TGCGCCAGCAGCTTGGAGGCTCTGGGGACTGAAGCTTTCTTT
TRBV2	TRBD2	TRBJ2-1	many	CASVRFGTSGGRGRFF	TGTGCCAGCGTCAGATTTGGGACTAGCGGGGGACGAGGGCGGTTCTTC
TRBV7-3	.	TRBJ2-5	.	CASSLAGASQETQYF	TGTGCCAGCAGCTTAGCGGGGGCCAGCCAAGAGACCCAGTACTTC
TRBV2	TRBD2	TRBJ2-5	.	CASRLAGVETQYF	TGTGCCAGCAGACTAGCGGGGGTAGAGACCCAGTACTTC
TRBV7-3	.	TRBJ1-1	many	CASSTHGTTEAFF	TGTGCCAGCAGCACACACGGGACGACTGAAGCTTTCTTT
TRBV7-9	.	TRBJ1-1	many	CASSSYQSGEAFF	TGTGCCAGCAGCTCTTATCAATCGGGGGAGGCTTTCTTT
TRBV5-1	.	TRBJ1-1	many	CASSLNGQVNTEAFF	TGCGCCAGCAGCTTGAACGGTCAGGTAAACACTGAAGCTTTCTTT
TRBV3-1	.	TRBJ1-1	few	CASSPRSPRVSTEAFF	TGTGCCAGCAGCCCCCGTTCTCCCCGGGTCAGCACTGAAGCTTTCTTT
TRBV27	.	TRBJ2-3	.	CASSLVGFDTQYF	TGTGCCAGCAGTTTGGTAGGGTTCGACACGCAGTATTTT